What follows are 25 T cell receptor beta chains derived from one specimen sequenced in a study of tissue T cells after allogeneic stem cell transplantation. Profiled with immunoSEQ multiplex PCR; TCRdb holds only in-frame clones, not every one. The sample lists roughly 5,300 clones, around 50% occurring once. Time point indicated: mouse harvest day 7 after allogeneic transplant. Each mouse received 10^7 T-cell-depleted marrow cells plus 10^6 splenic CD5+ T cells by tail vein. Sequenced input: gut tissue. Receptors were obtained from a female BALB/c mouse given C57BL/6 T cells with graft-versus-host disease after an allogeneic hematopoietic cell transplant.

A remark on this clone: Any gene name here is a mouse gene name. The chain's CDR3 is CASSREGPDYTF. Partial CDR3 DNA: TGTGCCAGCAGTCGGGAGGGACCCGACTACACC. The rearrangement joins TRBV26 to TRBJ1-2; a possible D gene is TRBD1 (5 bases). The read stops 1 residue short of the end of the CDR3; the missing end is completed from the germline J gene. The V gene's germline CDR1 is KGHPV and CDR2 FQNQEV (reference sequence). Between the trimmed V and J ends, which lost 4 bases and 6 bases, there was a span of 9 bases. This CDR3 has 12 amino acids.

This clone turned up a few times. The listed genes are named as in mouse. From the germline J gene comes the end of the CDR3, since the read stops 1 residue before it. The gene calls are TRBV26 and TRBJ1-5; 7 nucleotides line up with TRBD1. Germline V CDR1 and CDR2: KGHPV, FQNQEV (reference sequence). V gave up 6 bases and J gave up 6 bases; unmatched junction bases: 2. The CDR3 extends over 12 amino acids. The DNA read from the CDR3 is TGTGCCAGCAGCCGGGACAGCCAGGCTCCGCTT. Translation gives CASSRDSQAPL. The CDR3 in full is CASSRDSQAPLF. The full variable domain, in which reference TRBV26 and TRBJ1-5 provide the parts outside the CDR3, is NSKVIQTPRYLVKGQGQKAKMRCIPEKGHPVVFWYQQNKNNEFKFLINFQNQEVLQQIDMTEKRFSAECPSNSPCSLEIQSSEAGDSALYLCASSRDSQAPLFGEGTRLSVL.

In regard to this clone: All gene names here are mouse names. The CDR3 is cut off 1 residue early in the read; its end comes from the germline J gene. The genes are TRBV1 and TRBJ2-5, with 7 positions matching TRBD1. The junction had 1 base not matched to a gene; V was cut back by 2 bases and J by 2 bases. CDR1 and CDR2 (germline): NSQYPW, LRSPGD (reference sequence). The CDR3 runs to 14 residues. CDR3 bases read: TGCACCTGCAGTGCACGACAGGGCCAAGACACCCAGTAC. Translated: CTCSARQGQDTQY. The whole CDR3 reads CTCSARQGQDTQYF.

As for this clone: Gene labels here are mouse ones. The read is 1 residue too short to cover the CDR3 end, so that end is filled in from the germline J gene. The rearrangement joins TRBV12-2 to TRBJ2-4, with D hard to call. The length of the CDR3 is 14 residues. Germline-derived CDR1 and CDR2 are SGHLS and HYDKME. V lost 0 bases, J lost 0 bases, and 6 bases lay in between. CDR3: CASSLEHSQNTLYF. The sequenced CDR3 bases are TGTGCCAGCTCTCTCGAGCATAGTCAAAACACCTTGTAC.

A note on this clone: Gene names refer to mouse genes. The read gets to within 1 residue of the CDR3 end, and the germline J gene fills in the rest. The chain joins TRBV15 to TRBJ2-4; D call uncertain. CDR3 length: 12 amino acids. Trimming removed 5 bases at V and 0 bases at J, with 3 bases between. The germline V gene has CDR1 SGHND and CDR2 FRSKSL. Here the CDR3 reads CASSNSQNTLYF. The CDR3 DNA, read in part, is TGTGCCAGCAGTAATAGTCAAAACACCTTGTAC.

In this sample, this clone is large. Gene labels here are mouse ones. Read coverage stops 1 residue before the CDR3 terminus; the germline J gene supplies the remainder. The chain couples TRBV17 to TRBJ2-2, with TRBD2 as a possible D gene (7 bases). The CDR3 spans 14 residues. Germline lookup yields CDR1 MNHDT and CDR2 YYDKIL. Trimming removed 3 bases at V and 3 bases at J, with 8 bases between. The CDR3 region is CASSRGGDTGQLYF. CDR3 DNA (partial): TGTGCTAGCAGTAGGGGGGGCGACACCGGGCAGCTCTAC. The whole variable domain, remainder taken from reference TRBV17 and TRBJ2-2, is DTTVKQNPRYKLARVGKPVNLICSQTMNHDTMYWYQKKPNQAPKLLLFYYDKILNREADTFEKFQSSRPNNSFCSLYIGSAGLEYSAMYLCASSRGGDTGQLYFGEGSKLTVL.

In regard to this clone: The genes and germline here are from mouse. The read terminates 1 residue before the CDR3 end, so the remaining end is supplied by the germline J gene. The J gene is TRBJ2-4, the V gene TRBV13-2; 8 bases are shared with TRBD1. With 5 bases clipped from V and 2 bases from J, the junction kept 1 base outside the gene matches. Germline V gene lookup returns CDR1 NNHNN and CDR2 SYGAGS (reference sequence). The CDR3 runs 13 residues. Partial CDR3 DNA: TGTGCCAGCGGGGACAGGGTTCAAAACACCTTGTAC. This translates into CASGDRVQNTLY. The complete CDR3 reads CASGDRVQNTLYF.

Remarks on this clone: The gene symbols are mouse symbols. The CDR3 is cut off 1 residue early in the read; its end comes from the germline J gene. The chain employs TRBV13-1 and TRBJ2-1; TRBD2 matches at 8 bases. The germline gives CDR1 NSHNY, CDR2 SYGAGN. Unmatched junction bases numbered 3, after V lost 0 bases and J lost 7 bases. The CDR3 extends over 14 amino acids. The CDR3 loop reads CASSDANWGAEQFF. The DNA read from the CDR3 is TGTGCCAGCAGTGATGCAAACTGGGGGGCTGAGCAGTTC.

As regards this clone: Genes and germline come from the mouse. From the germline J gene comes the end of the CDR3, since the read stops 1 residue before it. The chain couples TRBV26 to TRBJ1-5; D is unresolved. The CDR3 length is 14 residues. The V and J ends lost 6 bases and 0 bases respectively, with 9 bases between them. Germline values: CDR1 KGHPV, CDR2 FQNQEV (reference sequence). The CDR3 reads CASSRDYNNQAPLF. The sequenced part of the CDR3 DNA is TGTGCCAGCAGCCGGGATTATAACAACCAGGCTCCGCTT.

Worth noting for this clone: Germline and genes: mouse. Read data end 1 residue before the CDR3 end; the end is taken from the germline J gene. The sample contains more than one DNA sequence encoding this CDR3. The chain employs TRBV13-1 and TRBJ2-7, with 8 bases lining up with TRBD2. Germline V lookup: CDR1 NSHNY, CDR2 SYGAGN. This CDR3 has 14 residues. The J segment lost 8 bases and the V segment lost 1 base, leaving 8 bases of the junction unmatched. CDR3 bases read: TGTGCCAGCAGTGATAGTGGGGGGGTGGGCCAACAGTAC. This translates into CASSDSGGVGQQY. The entire CDR3 sequence reads CASSDSGGVGQQYF.

This clone was counted a few times. Germline and genes here are mouse. With the read ending 1 residue before the CDR3 end, the germline J gene is used to fill in that end. The rearrangement links TRBV12-1 to TRBJ2-3, with 7 nucleotides matching TRBD1. Trimming cost V 4 bases and J 0 bases; bases outside gene matches: 6. The CDR3 is 15 residues long. Looked up from germline, CDR1 is SGHSN and CDR2 is HYEKVE. The CDR3 DNA, read in part, is TGTGCCAGCTCCTTCGGGACAGATAGTGCAGAAACGCTGTAT. It encodes CASSFGTDSAETLY. The whole CDR3 protein is CASSFGTDSAETLYF.

On this clone: Germline and genes here are mouse. The CDR3 extends 1 residue past the end of the read, so its final part is completed from the germline J gene. V usage is TRBV2 and J usage is TRBJ2-4, with TRBD2 identical over 11 bases. Germline lookup yields CDR1 LGHNA and CDR2 YSYQKL. The CDR3 runs 17 residues. Trimming removed 1 base from V and 2 bases from J; junction bases left unmatched: 5. The CDR3 spells CASSQGRDWGIQNTLYF. The part of the CDR3 DNA that was read is TGTGCCAGCAGCCAAGGCCGGGACTGGGGGATTCAAAACACCTTGTAC.

Notes on this clone: The genes and germline here are from mouse. The observed sequence ends 1 residue before the CDR3 terminus, with the missing tail filled in from the germline J gene. The chain is built from TRBV23 and TRBJ2-5; the D call TRBD2 from the table was never checked on the DNA. The CDR3 consists of 15 residues. The germline V gene encodes CDR1 KGHTA and CDR2 FQNQQP. The sequenced part of the CDR3 DNA is TGCTCCAGCAGTCAAAGGGACTGGGGGAAAGACACCCAGTAC. This gives the protein CSSSQRDWGKDTQY. The CDR3, in full, reads CSSSQRDWGKDTQYF.

This clone has just a few counts. Gene names refer to mouse genes. The read ends 1 residue shy of where the CDR3 ends; the end is completed using the germline J gene. This sequence joins TRBV26 and TRBJ2-4; D is uncertain. CDR3 length: 14 amino acids. From germline, CDR1 is KGHPV and CDR2 FQNQEV (reference sequence). V was cut by 0 bases and J by 0 bases, with 4 bases left in between. CDR3 DNA, as far as it was read: TGTGCCAGCAGTCTGTCCCCGAGTCAAAACACCTTGTAC. Translating gives CASSLSPSQNTLY. Given in full, the CDR3 is CASSLSPSQNTLYF.

Remarks on this clone: Each gene name is a mouse one. Read coverage stops 1 residue before the CDR3 terminus; the germline J gene supplies the remainder. The V and J genes are TRBV12-1 and TRBJ1-1, with a weak D call TRBD1 (6 bases). The CDR3 sequence is 14 residues long. V lost 4 bases, J lost 4 bases, and 15 bases lay in between. Germline values: CDR1 SGHSN, CDR2 HYEKVE. CDR3 amino acids: CASSLSGAFTEVFF. The part of the CDR3 DNA that was read is TGTGCCAGCTCCCTCTCAGGGGCCTTCACAGAAGTCTTC. Together with reference TRBV12-1 and TRBJ1-1, the CDR3 gives the full variable domain: DSGVVQSPRHIIKEKGGRSVLTCIPISGHSNVVWYQQTLGKELKFLIQHYEKVERDKGFLPSRFSVQQFDDYHSEMNMSALELEDSAMYFCASSLSGAFTEVFFGKGTRLTVV.

Worth noting for this clone: Germline and genes: mouse. The CDR3 extends 1 residue past the end of the read, so its final part is completed from the germline J gene. The chain couples TRBV13-3 to TRBJ2-5, with 12 bases identical to TRBD1. The CDR3 loop spans 17 amino acids. Trimming cost V 4 bases and J 2 bases; bases outside gene matches: 8. Germline-derived CDR1 and CDR2 are NNHDY and SYVADS. CDR3 bases read: TGTGCCAGCAGTCCCGGGACAGGGGGCGCGAGCCAAGACACCCAGTAC. It specifies CASSPGTGGASQDTQY. Given in full, the CDR3 is CASSPGTGGASQDTQYF.

To note about this clone: Mouse gene names apply. The read halts 1 residue ahead of the CDR3 end, with the missing end drawn from the germline J gene. The V call is TRBV26, the J call TRBJ2-7, with TRBD1 matching 7 bases. In germline, CDR1 is KGHPV, CDR2 FQNQEV (reference sequence). V was clipped by 0 bases and J by 0 bases; unmatched bases: 2. The CDR3 covers 15 residues. The DNA read from the CDR3 is TGTGCCAGCAGTCTGTCGACAGGGAGCTCCTATGAACAGTAC. The encoded protein is CASSLSTGSSYEQY. The whole CDR3 is CASSLSTGSSYEQYF.

With regard to this clone: The genes and germline here are from mouse. The read finishes 1 residue shy of the CDR3 end, and the germline J gene is used to complete it. The chain combines TRBV12-1 with TRBJ2-4, with TRBD2 identical over 11 bases. Trimming at V came to 4 bases and at J to 1 base, leaving 3 bases not matched to a gene. Germline loops: CDR1 SGHSN, CDR2 HYEKVE. The CDR3 consists of 15 residues. The CDR3 sequence: CASSQGLGGQNTLYF. The covered CDR3 bases are TGTGCCAGCTCCCAGGGACTGGGGGGTCAAAACACCTTGTAC.

A remark on this clone: Genes and germline come from the mouse. Read coverage stops 1 residue before the CDR3 terminus; the germline J gene supplies the remainder. This rearrangement joins TRBV26 to TRBJ1-3; a possible D gene is TRBD1 (6 bases). Between the trimmed V and J ends, which lost 4 bases and 4 bases, there was a span of 8 bases. Germline V lookup: CDR1 KGHPV, CDR2 FQNQEV (reference sequence). CDR3 size: 13 residues. Incomplete CDR3 DNA: TGTGCCAGCAGTCCCCAGGGGGGAAATACGCTCTAT. Its translation is CASSPQGGNTLY. Given in full, the CDR3 is CASSPQGGNTLYF.

This clone was seen more than once but under ten times. Any gene name here is a mouse gene name. The read is 1 residue too short to cover the CDR3 end, so that end is filled in from the germline J gene. The chain uses TRBV12-2 and TRBJ1-6; TRBD1 agrees at 12 bases. TRBJ1-6 is assigned to the ORF class and has an uncertain function. The CDR3 spans 16 residues. The V and J ends lost 0 bases and 6 bases, in that order; junction bases with no gene match: 2. Germline V gives CDR1 SGHLS, CDR2 HYDKME. The CDR3 protein is CASSLGDRGLNSPLYF. The sequenced CDR3 bases are TGTGCCAGCTCTCTCGGGGACAGGGGGCTTAATTCGCCCCTCTAC.

A word on this clone: The listed genes are named as in mouse. The CDR3 end falls 1 residue outside the read, so it is completed with the germline J gene. This sequence joins TRBV23 and TRBJ2-3. The V gene's germline CDR1 is KGHTA and CDR2 FQNQQP. This CDR3 contains 14 residues. The DNA read from the CDR3 is TGCTCCAGCAGTCAAAAGCTTAGTGCAGAAACGCTGTAT. This sequence encodes CSSSQKLSAETLY. The full CDR3 protein reads CSSSQKLSAETLYF.

This clone is medium-sized. Gene names are mouse gene names. The CDR3 extends 1 residue past the end of the read, so its final part is completed from the germline J gene. V usage is TRBV1 and J usage is TRBJ2-7; 10 positions agree with TRBD2. The V segment lost 2 bases and the J segment 3 bases; nucleotides outside the gene matches: 1. The CDR3 loop spans 14 amino acids. Germline values: CDR1 NSQYPW, CDR2 LRSPGD (reference sequence). The CDR3 sequence is CTCSALGGRYEQYF. The DNA read from the CDR3 is TGCACCTGCAGTGCACTGGGGGGGCGCTATGAACAGTAC.

Details on this clone: The gene symbols are mouse symbols. The read ends 1 residue before the CDR3 terminus; that terminus is restored from the germline J gene. J is TRBJ2-1 and V is TRBV31; the match to TRBD2 covers 9 bases. V was clipped by 0 bases and J by 5 bases; unmatched bases: 2. Germline-derived CDR1 and CDR2 are GKSSPN and SITVG. This CDR3 comprises 14 residues. Incomplete CDR3 DNA: TGTGCCTGGAGTCTGCTGGGGGGGGATGCTGAGCAGTTC. Residues: CAWSLLGGDAEQF. The CDR3 reads in full as CAWSLLGGDAEQFF.

Regarding this clone: The gene symbols are mouse symbols. CDR3 DNA (partial): TGCACCTGCAGTGCAAATCAAAACACCTTGTAC. Translation: CTCSANQNTLY. The complete CDR3 protein is CTCSANQNTLYF. This chain uses TRBV1 with TRBJ2-4; D is unresolved. The read is 1 residue too short to cover the CDR3 end, so that end is filled in from the germline J gene. The CDR3 is 12 residues long. Trimming cost V 2 bases and J 2 bases, with 2 bases left between them. Germline loops: CDR1 NSQYPW, CDR2 LRSPGD (reference sequence).

On this clone: Gene names denote mouse genes. The read finishes 1 residue shy of the CDR3 end, and the germline J gene is used to complete it. This chain links TRBV31 with TRBJ2-2, with D uncertain. The CDR3 loop spans 14 amino acids. V was clipped by 0 bases and J by 2 bases, with 7 bases between them. CDR1 GKSSPN and CDR2 SITVG come from the germline V gene. CDR3 DNA, as far as it was read: TGTGCCTGGAGTCTAATCAGGAACACCGGGCAGCTCTAC. Protein sequence: CAWSLIRNTGQLY. The entire CDR3 is CAWSLIRNTGQLYF.